The 24 T cell receptor beta chains listed next were all sequenced from one sample in a study of CD8+CD57+ T cells in acquired aplastic anemia. Patients picked for sequencing had shown CD8+CD57+ cell expansion detected by flow cytometry. Profiling that covered TCR beta VDJ and CDR3 relied on genomic DNA as its template. TCRdb itself ran the reads through MiXCR, one entry per CDR3 protein. Among 180,000 or so distinct CDR3 sequences listed, around 48% were seen once. The sample taken for sequencing was sorted CD4+, CD8+, or CD8+CD57+ T cells (not recorded which) from PBMCs. These receptors came from a human donor with aplastic anemia.

The chain employs TRBV19 and TRBJ1-6; D not certain. There are 13 residues in the CDR3. Germline V CDR1 and CDR2: LNHDA, SQIVND (reference sequence). Between the trimmed V and J ends, which lost 10 bases and 7 bases, there was a span of 14 bases. CDR3 in amino acids: CATGPTTNSPLHF. The CDR3 DNA sequence: TGTGCCACCGGGCCTACAACAAATTCACCCCTCCACTTT.

This clonotype showed up just a few times. This chain connects TRBV19 to TRBJ1-2; tentative D call: TRBD1 (5 bases). Germline V lookup: CDR1 LNHDA, CDR2 SQIVND (reference sequence). There are 12 residues in the CDR3. Deletions cut 8 bases from V and 5 bases from J, with 12 bases between. CDR3 amino acids: CASWGQGYGYTF. In nucleotides, the CDR3 is TGTGCCAGTTGGGGCCAGGGTTATGGCTACACCTTC.

A remark on this clonotype: With a much larger clone just one base away, this may be a read error. V gene TRBV12-3 or TRBV12-4 combines with J gene TRBJ1-1, with D perhaps matching TRBD1 (6 bases). V shed 6 bases and J shed 1 base, with 9 bases lying between them. CDR3 length: 13 amino acids. The CDR3 sequence: CASRGHQNTEAFF. CDR3 bases: TGTGCCAGCAGGGGACATCAGAACACTGAAGCTTTCTTT.

J is TRBJ2-7 and V is TRBV7-9; D is unresolved. The V end lost 1 base, the J end lost 7 bases, and 14 bases lay between the germline ends. The CDR3 has 14 residues. The germline V gene has CDR1 SEHNR and CDR2 FQNEAQ (reference sequence). The CDR3 is CASSLENPLWEQYF. The CDR3 DNA reads TGTGCCAGCAGCTTAGAAAACCCGTTATGGGAGCAGTACTTC.

V gene TRBV20-1 combines with J gene TRBJ2-7; the D gene could be TRBD1 or TRBD2 (7 bases each). Trimming stripped 4 bases from V and 5 bases from J, with 12 bases between. Germline CDR1 DFQATT, CDR2 SNEGSKA (reference sequence). The CDR3 is made up of 12 amino acids. In DNA, the CDR3 is TGCAGTGCTAAGCGGGACAGCGACGAGCAGTACTTC. Translation gives CSAKRDSDEQYF.

Comment on this clonotype: With a much larger clone just one base away, this may be a read error. This chain links TRBV5-1 with TRBJ1-2; unclear D gene. This CDR3 comprises 14 residues. Germline assignment: CDR1 SGHRS and CDR2 YFSETQ. The DNA of the CDR3 is TGCGCCAGCAGCTCGGACGGATCTAAATATGGCTACACCTTC. Translating gives CASSSDGSKYGYTF.

This clonotype was recorded once. A much larger clone lies one base from this, so it may be a read error. This sequence joins TRBV6-1 and TRBJ1-5; D is ambiguous. The CDR3 totals 13 residues. In germline, CDR1 is MNHNS, CDR2 SASEGT. The CDR3 spells CASSSRSNQPRHF. The DNA for the CDR3 is TGTGCCAGCAGCAGCAGGAGCAATCAGCCCCGGCATTTT.

Ten or more counts support this clonotype. A read error may produce the germline difference seen at one junction end. V usage is TRBV2 and J usage is TRBJ2-1, with 8 bases that match TRBD2. The CDR3 length is 15 residues. Germline V gives CDR1 SNHLY, CDR2 FYNNEI. The CDR3 DNA sequence: TGTGCCAGCAGTCAAGCGGGAGACCACTACAATGAGCAGTTCTTC. It yields the protein CASSQAGDHYNEQFF.

Turning to this clonotype: Just one base apart from a much larger clone, this may be a read error. V gene TRBV14 combines with J gene TRBJ2-1, with 10 bases that match TRBD1. Trimming took 4 bases from V and 4 from J; bases not matched to a gene: 7. Germline-derived CDR1 and CDR2 are SGHDN and FVKESK. This CDR3 spans 16 amino acids. The CDR3 here is CASSRDRDRGYNEQFF. The CDR3, as DNA: TGTGCCAGCAGCCGAGATAGGGACAGGGGATACAATGAGCAGTTCTTC.

V and J are TRBV18 and TRBJ2-2; D is possibly TRBD2 (6 bases). The CDR3 has 13 residues. The V gene lost 9 bases and the J gene lost 8 bases, with 16 bases spanning the gap. From germline, CDR1 is KGHSH and CDR2 LQKENI. CDR3 nucleotide sequence: TGTGCCAGTCACGGTAGCGGACATGGGGAGCTGTTTTTT. Translated, it gives CASHGSGHGELFF.

This chain uses TRBV10-3 with TRBJ2-2; TRBD1 agrees at 10 bases. Per germline, CDR1 ENHRY and CDR2 SYGVKD. CDR3 length: 16 amino acids. Trimming cost V 10 bases and J 2 bases; bases outside gene matches: 10. Written as DNA, the CDR3 is TGTGCCACCCAGATCCCGACAGGGGGCAACACCGGGGAGCTGTTTTTT. This codes for CATQIPTGGNTGELFF.

This clonotype was found a few times. The rearrangement links TRBV7-6 to TRBJ2-7; 9 nucleotides line up with TRBD1. The CDR3 totals 15 residues. Per germline, CDR1 SGHVS and CDR2 FNYEAQ. Germline trimming cut 3 bases from V and 4 bases from J; bases unmatched to any gene: 7. Here the CDR3 reads CASSFGTGLTYEQYF. The DNA for the CDR3 is TGTGCCAGCAGCTTTGGGACAGGGTTGACTTACGAGCAGTACTTC. Combining the CDR3 with reference TRBV7-6 and TRBJ2-7 gives the whole variable domain GAGVSQSPRYKVTKRGQDVALRCDPISGHVSLYWYRQALGQGPEFLTYFNYEAQQDKSGLPNDRFSAERPEGSISTLTIQRTEQRDSAMYRCASSFGTGLTYEQYFGPGTRLTVT.

This clonotype was counted many times. The chain joins TRBV19 to TRBJ1-1, with D perhaps matching TRBD1 (6 bases). The CDR3 totals 15 residues. Looked up from germline, CDR1 is LNHDA and CDR2 is SQIVND (reference sequence). V lost 6 bases to trimming and J lost 5 bases, with 19 bases between them. CDR3 in DNA: TGTGCCAGTAGCCCGACCCTGGACAGAGGTACTGAAGCTTTCTTT. Translating gives CASSPTLDRGTEAFF.

This clonotype was found a few times. The CDR3 reads CSARVAHGYTF. The CDR3 region has the DNA TGCAGTGCTAGAGTCGCCCATGGCTACACCTTC. The rearrangement links TRBV20-1 to TRBJ1-2, with no clear D. CDR3 length: 11 amino acids. Trimming took 1 base from V and 6 from J, leaving 6 bases between them. Germline values: CDR1 DFQATT, CDR2 SNEGSKA (reference sequence).

This clonotype was seen ten or more times. The chain is built from TRBV4-3 and TRBJ2-3; TRBD2 aligns across 16 bases. V was clipped by 4 bases and J by 6 bases; unmatched bases: 4. Per germline, CDR1 LGHNA and CDR2 YSLEER. This CDR3 has 16 residues. The CDR3 sequence is CASSRGLAGGQDTQYF. The CDR3, as DNA: TGCGCCAGCAGCCGGGGACTAGCGGGGGGGCAGGATACGCAGTATTTT.

This rearrangement joins TRBV24-1 to TRBJ2-5; TRBD1 is a possible D gene (6 bases). Trimming pared 0 bases from V and 5 bases from J, leaving 12 bases between. The CDR3 runs 15 residues. The germline V gene encodes CDR1 KGHDR and CDR2 SFDVKD. CDR3 sequence reads: CATSDLIQGGETQYF. CDR3 coding DNA: TGTGCCACCAGTGATTTGATACAGGGTGGGGAGACCCAGTACTTC.

A word on this clonotype: A junction boundary mismatches the germline segment, possibly from a read error. The chain is built from TRBV6-1 and TRBJ1-4; 7 nucleotides line up with TRBD1. Germline CDR1 is MNHNS and CDR2 is SASEGT. The CDR3 length is 11 residues. The CDR3 DNA is TGTGCCAGCAGTGCCTCGGGACAGTCCCTTTTT. This encodes CASSASGQSLF.

This clonotype was seen at least ten times. The chain uses TRBV14 and TRBJ2-7; D unresolved. The CDR3 consists of 14 residues. Trimming shortened V by 0 bases and J by 3 bases, and 9 bases separated the two germline ends. Looked up from germline, CDR1 is SGHDN and CDR2 is FVKESK. This chain's CDR3 is CASSQDQFYYEQYF. In nucleotides, the CDR3 is TGTGCCAGCAGCCAAGATCAGTTTTACTACGAGCAGTACTTC.

This clonotype was seen at least ten times. The chain carries TRBV24-1 and TRBJ2-3, with D possibly being TRBD2 (6 bases). The CDR3 length is 18 residues. V gave up 3 bases and J gave up 1 base, with 19 bases separating them. Germline V CDR1 and CDR2: KGHDR, SFDVKD. DNA for the CDR3: TGTGCCACCAGTGATCCAACCCGGGACTCCACTGGCACAGATACGCAGTATTTT. Translation: CATSDPTRDSTGTDTQYF.

The chain carries TRBV20-1 and TRBJ1-6, with D uncertain. Germline CDR1 is DFQATT and CDR2 is SNEGSKA (reference sequence). This CDR3 is built from 13 residues. Trimming pared 0 bases from V and 10 bases from J, leaving 10 bases between. CDR3 in amino acids: CSARESGSSPLHF. The DNA for the CDR3 is TGCAGTGCTAGAGAGTCGGGGTCATCACCCCTCCACTTT.

The gene calls are TRBV19 and TRBJ1-1, with 7 bases aligning to TRBD1. The V and J ends lost 10 bases and 2 bases, in that order; junction bases with no gene match: 13. This CDR3 region has 15 residues. In germline, CDR1 is LNHDA, CDR2 SQIVND (reference sequence). CDR3 nucleotide sequence: TGTGCCATCAGACGACAGGGACTTCTAAACACTGAAGCTTTCTTT. Its protein product is CAIRRQGLLNTEAFF.

The rearrangement uses TRBV15 and TRBJ1-1; unclear D gene. Germline lookup yields CDR1 LNHNV and CDR2 YYDKDF (reference sequence). The CDR3 is 13 residues long. Trimming left V 0 bases short and J 1 base short, with 3 bases between. The CDR3 sequence: CATSRESNTEAFF. The CDR3, as DNA: TGTGCCACCAGCAGAGAGTCGAACACTGAAGCTTTCTTT.

With respect to this clonotype: It may be a read error: a sequence one base away is much more abundant. The chain links TRBV9 to TRBJ1-2; no definite D call. Germline CDR1 is SGDLS and CDR2 is YYNGEE. The CDR3 is 11 residues long. Here the CDR3 DNA reads TGTGCCGGCAGCGCCCCGGATGGCTACACCTTC. Encoded protein: CAGSAPDGYTF.

The V and J genes are TRBV5-5 and TRBJ2-3, with D perhaps TRBD2 (5 bases). Trimming shortened V by 2 bases and J by 11 bases, and 18 bases separated the two germline ends. The CDR3 contains 14 residues. CDR1 is SGHKS and CDR2 is YYEKEE in the germline V gene (reference sequence). CDR3 protein: CASSFQRTYNEQYF. Written as DNA, the CDR3 is TGTGCCAGCAGCTTCCAGCGGACCTACAATGAGCAGTATTTT.